This entry lists 6 T cell receptor beta chains sequenced from one sample in a study of blood T cells in healthy people across ages. PCR was performed a second time for about 6 to 12 cycles using a sample-barcoded 5' primer and a J-beta primer mix. Each CDR3 protein is one row after TCRdb ran MiXCR on the 5' RACE reads. Seen here are around 650,000 distinct CDR3 sequences, roughly 32% observed once, and the top ten hold 15%. Sequenced: blood. The source of these receptors is a woman older than 75 in good health.

Ten or more counts support this clonotype. The V gene is TRBV20-1, the J gene TRBJ1-6; unclear D gene. The CDR3 totals 16 residues. Trimming left V 0 bases short and J 2 bases short, with 11 bases between. The V gene's germline CDR1 is DFQATT and CDR2 SNEGSKA (reference sequence). The CDR3 region is CSARDPDRAYNSPLHF. In nucleotides, the CDR3 is TGCAGTGCTAGAGATCCCGACCGGGCCTATAATTCACCCCTCCACTTT.

Concerning this clonotype: One end of the junction varies from germline; a read error may be responsible. The V call is TRBV20-1, the J call TRBJ1-2; 7 bases align to TRBD1. The germline gives CDR1 DFQATT, CDR2 SNEGSKA (reference sequence). The CDR3 loop spans 13 amino acids. The CDR3 is CGATRDSSYDYTF. The CDR3 DNA reads TGCGGTGCTACCAGGGACAGTTCCTATGACTACACCTTC.

This clonotype was seen repeatedly, ten times or more. CDR3: CASSGQGTNTEAFF. The CDR3 DNA is TGTGCCAGCAGCGGACAGGGGACGAACACTGAAGCTTTCTTT. The chain joins TRBV12-3 or TRBV12-4 to TRBJ1-1, with TRBD1 identical over 9 bases. Trimming cost V 6 bases and J 1 base; bases outside gene matches: 3. The CDR3 has 14 residues.

The chain joins TRBV11-2 to TRBJ1-4; weak D call: TRBD1 (5 bases). The germline CDR1 and CDR2 sequences are SGHAT and FQNNGV. V gave up 5 bases and J gave up 10 bases, with 14 bases separating them. This CDR3 is 13 amino acids long. The CDR3 sequence: CASSQDSHSKLFF. DNA for the CDR3: TGTGCCAGCAGCCAAGACAGCCACTCAAAACTGTTTTTT.

This clonotype was seen a few times. The rearrangement uses TRBV20-1 and TRBJ2-1; 8 bases map to TRBD2. The CDR3 extends over 14 amino acids. V dropped 0 bases and J dropped 10; count of bases not matched to a gene: 8. The V gene's germline CDR1 is DFQATT and CDR2 SNEGSKA (reference sequence). The CDR3 DNA is TGCAGTGCTAGAGATGGTAGCGGGATGGAAGAGCAGTTCTTC. Translating gives CSARDGSGMEEQFF.

This clonotype has ten or more counts. The chain joins TRBV5-4 to TRBJ2-7; either TRBD1 or TRBD2 may fit D (5 bases each). Germline loops: CDR1 SGHNT, CDR2 YYREEE (reference sequence). The CDR3 covers 13 residues. Trimming shortened V by 4 bases and J by 7 bases, and 15 bases separated the two germline ends. The CDR3 nucleotides are TGTGCCAGCAGCCCGGGGCTAATTGGAGAGCAGTACTTC. Its translation: CASSPGLIGEQYF.